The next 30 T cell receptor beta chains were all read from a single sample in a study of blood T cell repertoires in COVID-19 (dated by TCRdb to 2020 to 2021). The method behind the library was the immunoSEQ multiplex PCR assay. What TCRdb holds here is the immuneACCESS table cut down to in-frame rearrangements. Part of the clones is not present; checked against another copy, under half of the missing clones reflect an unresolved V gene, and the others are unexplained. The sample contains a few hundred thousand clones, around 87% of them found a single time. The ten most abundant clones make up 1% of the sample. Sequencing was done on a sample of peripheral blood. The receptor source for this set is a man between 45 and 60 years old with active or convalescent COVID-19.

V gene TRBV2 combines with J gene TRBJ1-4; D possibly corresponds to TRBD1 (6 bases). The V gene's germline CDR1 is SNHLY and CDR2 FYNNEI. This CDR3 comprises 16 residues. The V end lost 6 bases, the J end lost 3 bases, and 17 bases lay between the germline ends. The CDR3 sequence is CASRRSGGRANEKLFF. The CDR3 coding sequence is TGTGCCAGCAGAAGGTCGGGGGGCCGGGCTAATGAAAAACTGTTTTTT.

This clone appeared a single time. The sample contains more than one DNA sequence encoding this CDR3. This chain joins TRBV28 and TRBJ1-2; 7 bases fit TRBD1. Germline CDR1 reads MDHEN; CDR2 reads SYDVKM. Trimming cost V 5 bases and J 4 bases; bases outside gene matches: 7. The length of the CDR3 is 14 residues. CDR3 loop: CASSLTGRVYGYTF. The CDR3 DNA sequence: TGTGCCAGCAGTCTGACAGGGCGGGTCTATGGCTACACCTTC.

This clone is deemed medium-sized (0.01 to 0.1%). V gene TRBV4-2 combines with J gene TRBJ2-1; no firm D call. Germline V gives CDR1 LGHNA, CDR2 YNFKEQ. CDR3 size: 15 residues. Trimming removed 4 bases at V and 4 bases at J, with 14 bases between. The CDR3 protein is CASSPEETPYNEQFF. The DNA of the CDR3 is TGTGCCAGCAGCCCCGAGGAGACTCCTTACAATGAGCAGTTCTTC.

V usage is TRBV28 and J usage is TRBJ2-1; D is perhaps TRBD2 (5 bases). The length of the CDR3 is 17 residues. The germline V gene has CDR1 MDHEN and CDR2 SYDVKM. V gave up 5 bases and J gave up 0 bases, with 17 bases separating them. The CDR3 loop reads CASSPPLGRGSYNEQFF. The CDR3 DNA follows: TGTGCCAGCAGTCCTCCCCTCGGCCGGGGCTCCTACAATGAGCAGTTCTTC. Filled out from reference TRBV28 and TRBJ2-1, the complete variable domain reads DVKVTQSSRYLVKRTGEKVFLECVQDMDHENMFWYRQDPGLGLRLIYFSYDVKMKEKGDIPEGYSVSREKKERFSLILESASTNQTSMYLCASSPPLGRGSYNEQFFGPGTRLTVL.

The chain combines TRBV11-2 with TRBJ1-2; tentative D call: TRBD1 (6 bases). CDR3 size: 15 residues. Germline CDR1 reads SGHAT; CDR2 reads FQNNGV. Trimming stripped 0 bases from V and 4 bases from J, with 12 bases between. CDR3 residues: CASSLEGARRYGYTF. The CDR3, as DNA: TGTGCCAGCAGCTTAGAGGGGGCGCGTCGCTATGGCTACACCTTC.

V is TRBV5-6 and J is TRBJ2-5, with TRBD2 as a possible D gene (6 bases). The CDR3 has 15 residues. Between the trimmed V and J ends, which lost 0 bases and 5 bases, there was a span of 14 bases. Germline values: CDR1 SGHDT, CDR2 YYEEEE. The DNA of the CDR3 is TGTGCCAGCAGCTTGGTGTCTAGCGCCTCGGAGACCCAGTACTTC. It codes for CASSLVSSASETQYF.

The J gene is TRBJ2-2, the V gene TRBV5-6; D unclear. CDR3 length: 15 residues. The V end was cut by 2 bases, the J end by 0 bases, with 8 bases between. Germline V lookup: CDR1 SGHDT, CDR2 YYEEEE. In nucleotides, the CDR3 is TGTGCCAGCAGCTTTTTCGGAGCGAACACCGGGGAGCTGTTTTTT. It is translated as CASSFFGANTGELFF.

CDR3 in amino acids: CASSRTSGNTGELFF. The CDR3 coding sequence is TGTGCCAGCTCACGGACTAGCGGGAACACCGGGGAGCTGTTTTTT. V and J are TRBV18 and TRBJ2-2; 10 positions match TRBD2. Per the germline V gene, CDR1 is KGHSH and CDR2 is LQKENI. The CDR3 is 15 residues long. The V and J ends lost 4 bases and 1 base, in that order; junction bases with no gene match: 0.

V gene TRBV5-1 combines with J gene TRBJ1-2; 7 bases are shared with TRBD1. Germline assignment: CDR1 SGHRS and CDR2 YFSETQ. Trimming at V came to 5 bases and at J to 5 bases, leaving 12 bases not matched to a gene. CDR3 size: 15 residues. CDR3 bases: TGCGCCAGCAGGACAGGGCCTTCCCGGACGTATGGCTACACCTTC. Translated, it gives CASRTGPSRTYGYTF.

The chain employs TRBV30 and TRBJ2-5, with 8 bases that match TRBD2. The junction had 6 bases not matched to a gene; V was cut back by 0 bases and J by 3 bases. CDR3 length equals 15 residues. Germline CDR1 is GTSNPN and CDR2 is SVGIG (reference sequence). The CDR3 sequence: CAWSVGGRREETQYF. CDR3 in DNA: TGTGCCTGGAGTGTAGGCGGGAGGCGTGAAGAGACCCAGTACTTC. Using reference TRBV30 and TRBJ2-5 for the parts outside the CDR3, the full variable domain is SQTIHQWPATLVQPVGSPLSLECTVEGTSNPNLYWYRQAAGRGLQLLFYSVGIGQISSEVPQNLSASRPQDRQFILSSKKLLLSDSGFYLCAWSVGGRREETQYFGPGTRLLVL.

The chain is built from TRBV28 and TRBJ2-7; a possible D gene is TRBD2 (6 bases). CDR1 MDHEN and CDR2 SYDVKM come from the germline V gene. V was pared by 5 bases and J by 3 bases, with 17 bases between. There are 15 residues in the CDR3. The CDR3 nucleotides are TGTGCCAGCAGTGGTAGGGGCGGGGTCCTCTACGAGCAGTACTTC. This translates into CASSGRGGVLYEQYF.

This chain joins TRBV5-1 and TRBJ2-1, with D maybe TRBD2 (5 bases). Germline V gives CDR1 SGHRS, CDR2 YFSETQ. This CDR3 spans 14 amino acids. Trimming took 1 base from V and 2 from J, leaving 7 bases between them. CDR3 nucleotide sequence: TGCGCCAGCAGCTTGAATAGCGCCTACAATGAGCAGTTCTTC. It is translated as CASSLNSAYNEQFF.

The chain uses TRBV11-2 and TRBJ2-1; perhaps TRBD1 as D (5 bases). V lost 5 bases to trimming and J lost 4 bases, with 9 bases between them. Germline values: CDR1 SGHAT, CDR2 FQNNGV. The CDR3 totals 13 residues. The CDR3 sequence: CASSPYRYNEQFF. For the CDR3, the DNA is TGTGCCAGCAGCCCCTACAGGTACAATGAGCAGTTCTTC.

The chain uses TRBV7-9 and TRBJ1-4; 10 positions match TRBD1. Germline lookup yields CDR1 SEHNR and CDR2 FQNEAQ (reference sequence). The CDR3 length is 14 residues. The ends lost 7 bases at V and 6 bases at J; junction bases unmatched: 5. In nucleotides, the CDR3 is TGTGCCAGCAACTCCGGGACAGGGGATGAAAAACTGTTTTTT. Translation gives CASNSGTGDEKLFF. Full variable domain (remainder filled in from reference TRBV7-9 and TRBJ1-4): DTGVSQNPRHKITKRGQNVTFRCDPISEHNRLYWYRQTLGQGPEFLTYFQNEAQLEKSRLLSDRFSAERPKGSFSTLEIQRTEQGDSAMYLCASNSGTGDEKLFFGSGTQLSVL.

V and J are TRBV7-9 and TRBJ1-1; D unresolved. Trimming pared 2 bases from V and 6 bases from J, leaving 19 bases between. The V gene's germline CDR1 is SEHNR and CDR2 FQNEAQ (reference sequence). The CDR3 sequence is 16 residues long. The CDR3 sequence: CASSLLNAGEGAEAFF. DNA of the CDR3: TGTGCCAGCAGCTTATTAAATGCTGGGGAGGGTGCTGAAGCTTTCTTT.

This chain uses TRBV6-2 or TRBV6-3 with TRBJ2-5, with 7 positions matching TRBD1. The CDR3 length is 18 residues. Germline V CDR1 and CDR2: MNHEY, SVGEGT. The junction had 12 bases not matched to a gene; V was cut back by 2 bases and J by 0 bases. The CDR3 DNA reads TGTGCCAGCAGTTACCGGGGCCGACAGGGATCGTACCAAGAGACCCAGTACTTC. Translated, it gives CASSYRGRQGSYQETQYF.

The CDR3 loop reads CASSGGEAGANVLTF. The CDR3 DNA reads as TGCGCCAGCAGTGGAGGGGAGGCTGGGGCCAACGTCCTGACTTTC. The chain has TRBV10-1 and TRBJ2-6, with a possible D match to TRBD2 (6 bases). The germline V gene has CDR1 WNHNN and CDR2 SYGVQD (reference sequence). There are 15 residues in the CDR3. The germline V and J ends were trimmed by 4 bases and 2 bases, with 9 bases remaining between them.

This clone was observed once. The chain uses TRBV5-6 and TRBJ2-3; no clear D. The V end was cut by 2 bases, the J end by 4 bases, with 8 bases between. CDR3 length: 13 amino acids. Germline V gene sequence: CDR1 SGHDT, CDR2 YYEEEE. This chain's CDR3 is CASSLLLADTQYF. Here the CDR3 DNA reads TGTGCCAGCAGCTTATTACTTGCAGATACGCAGTATTTT.

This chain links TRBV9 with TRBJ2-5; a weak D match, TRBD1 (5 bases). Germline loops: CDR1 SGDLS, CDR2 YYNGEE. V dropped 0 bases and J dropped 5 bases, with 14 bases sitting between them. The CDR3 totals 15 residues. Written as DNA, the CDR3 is TGTGCCAGCAGCGTAGGAACACAAGGGGCGGAGACCCAGTACTTC. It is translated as CASSVGTQGAETQYF.

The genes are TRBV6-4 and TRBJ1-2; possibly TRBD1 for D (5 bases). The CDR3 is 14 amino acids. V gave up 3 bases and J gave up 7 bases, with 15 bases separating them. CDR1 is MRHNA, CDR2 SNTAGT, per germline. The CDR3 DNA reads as TGTGCCAGCAGTGAAATATCAGGGCTGGGTGGCTACACCTTC. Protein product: CASSEISGLGGYTF.

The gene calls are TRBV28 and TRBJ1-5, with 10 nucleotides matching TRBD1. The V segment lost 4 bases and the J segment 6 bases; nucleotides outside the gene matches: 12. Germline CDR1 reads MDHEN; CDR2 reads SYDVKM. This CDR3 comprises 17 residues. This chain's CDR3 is CASSSRTGGSAAQPQHF. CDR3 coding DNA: TGTGCCAGCAGTTCTAGGACAGGGGGGTCGGCAGCTCAGCCCCAGCATTTT.

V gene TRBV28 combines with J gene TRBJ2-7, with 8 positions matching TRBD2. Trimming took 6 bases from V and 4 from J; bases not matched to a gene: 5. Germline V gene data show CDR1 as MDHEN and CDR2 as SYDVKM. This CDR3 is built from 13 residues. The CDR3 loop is CASSSGLGYEQYF. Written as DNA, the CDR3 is TGTGCCAGCAGCTCGGGACTAGGGTACGAGCAGTACTTC.

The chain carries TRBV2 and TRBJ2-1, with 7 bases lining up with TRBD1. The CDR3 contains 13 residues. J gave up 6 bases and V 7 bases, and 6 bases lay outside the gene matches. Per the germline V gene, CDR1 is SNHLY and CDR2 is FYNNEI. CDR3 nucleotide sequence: TGTGCCAGCACCCGGGACAGACTCAATGAGCAGTTCTTC. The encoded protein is CASTRDRLNEQFF.

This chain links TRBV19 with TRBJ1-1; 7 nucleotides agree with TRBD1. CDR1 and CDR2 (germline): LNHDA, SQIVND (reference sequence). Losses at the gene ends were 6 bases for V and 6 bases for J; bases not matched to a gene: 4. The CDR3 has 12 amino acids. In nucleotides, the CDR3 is TGTGCCAGTAGACAGGGGTCGGCTGAAGCTTTCTTT. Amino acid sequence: CASRQGSAEAFF.

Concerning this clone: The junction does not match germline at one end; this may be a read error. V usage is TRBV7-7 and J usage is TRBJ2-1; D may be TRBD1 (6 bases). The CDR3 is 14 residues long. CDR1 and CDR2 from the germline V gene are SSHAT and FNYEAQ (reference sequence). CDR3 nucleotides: TGTGCTAGCAGCTTAGTTACGGACAGCCTTGAGCAGTTCTTC. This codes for CASSLVTDSLEQFF. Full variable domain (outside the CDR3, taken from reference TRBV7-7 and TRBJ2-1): GAGVSQSPRYKVTKRGQDVTLRCDPISSHATLYWYQQALGQGPEFLTYFNYEAQPDKSGLPSDRFSAERPEGSISTLTIQRTEQRDSAMYRCASSLVTDSLEQFFGPGTRLTVL.

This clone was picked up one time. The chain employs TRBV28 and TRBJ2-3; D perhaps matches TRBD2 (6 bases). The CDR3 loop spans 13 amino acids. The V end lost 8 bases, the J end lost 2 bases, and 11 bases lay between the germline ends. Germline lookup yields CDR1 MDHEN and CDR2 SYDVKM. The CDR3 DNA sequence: TGTGCCAGCGAACCGCGGGACACAGATACGCAGTATTTT. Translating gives CASEPRDTDTQYF. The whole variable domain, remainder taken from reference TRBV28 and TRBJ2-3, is DVKVTQSSRYLVKRTGEKVFLECVQDMDHENMFWYRQDPGLGLRLIYFSYDVKMKEKGDIPEGYSVSREKKERFSLILESASTNQTSMYLCASEPRDTDTQYFGPGTRLTVL.

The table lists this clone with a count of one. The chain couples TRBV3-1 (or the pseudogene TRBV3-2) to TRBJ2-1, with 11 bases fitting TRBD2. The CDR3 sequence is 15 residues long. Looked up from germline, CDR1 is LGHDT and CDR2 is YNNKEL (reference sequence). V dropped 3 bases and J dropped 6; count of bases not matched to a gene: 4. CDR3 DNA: TGTGCCAGCAGCCATAGCGGGAGGGCCTTCAATGAGCAGTTCTTC. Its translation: CASSHSGRAFNEQFF.

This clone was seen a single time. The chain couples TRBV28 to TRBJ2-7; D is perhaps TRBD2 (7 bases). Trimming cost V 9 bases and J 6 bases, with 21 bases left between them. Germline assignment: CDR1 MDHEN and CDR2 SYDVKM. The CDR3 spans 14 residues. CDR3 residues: CASSSGTGRVEQYF. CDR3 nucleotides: TGTGCCAGTTCTAGCGGAACAGGGAGGGTCGAGCAGTACTTC.

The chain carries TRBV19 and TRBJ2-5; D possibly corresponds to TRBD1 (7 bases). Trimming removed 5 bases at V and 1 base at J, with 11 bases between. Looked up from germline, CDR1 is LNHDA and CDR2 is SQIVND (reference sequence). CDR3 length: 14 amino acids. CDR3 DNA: TGTGCCAGTAGTGCCAGGGGGGCCCAAGAGACCCAGTACTTC. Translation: CASSARGAQETQYF.

CDR3 residues: CASSLVATGTEAFF. CDR3 coding DNA: TGCGCCAGCAGCTTGGTAGCGACAGGGACAGAAGCTTTCTTT. The gene calls are TRBV5-1 and TRBJ1-1; TRBD1 matches 7 bases. The V gene end was trimmed by 0 bases and the J gene end by 8 bases; junction bases not matched to a gene: 7. Looked up from germline, CDR1 is SGHRS and CDR2 is YFSETQ. This CDR3 is built from 14 residues.